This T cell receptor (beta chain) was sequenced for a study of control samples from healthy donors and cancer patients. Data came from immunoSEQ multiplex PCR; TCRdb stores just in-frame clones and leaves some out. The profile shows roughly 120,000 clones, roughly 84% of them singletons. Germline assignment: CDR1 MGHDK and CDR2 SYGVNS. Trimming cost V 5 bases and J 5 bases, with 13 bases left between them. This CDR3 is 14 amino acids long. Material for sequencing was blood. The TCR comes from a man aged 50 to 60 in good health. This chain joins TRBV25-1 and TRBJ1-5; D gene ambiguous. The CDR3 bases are TGTGCCAGCAGTATTGGCAGGTTGGATCAGCCCCAGCATTTT. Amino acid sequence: CASSIGRLDQPQHF.